Detailed here is one T cell receptor (beta chain). Its antigen remains undetermined. No per-base quality is available; no much larger clone lies one base away. The record originates from a study of blood T cell repertoires in COVID-19 (dated by TCRdb to 2018 to 2020). General notes on the study: Samples from collaborators originated in the United States, Italy and Spain and spanned both the acute and convalescent phases of COVID-19. The prospective study material was composed of cDNA or gDNA derived from T cells, B-cell-depleted T cells, or PBMCs. Deeply sampled blood TCRbeta repertoires from subjects exposed to, actively infected with, or recovered from COVID-19 were included in the dataset. The repertoires were released in a freely available public database intended as a resource for research on the immune response to SARS-CoV-2. Samples were obtained from the ongoing ImmuneRACE study (first 160 participants) and from about 1,300 subjects provided by 6 global collaborators. Nearly every sample came with metadata listing a de-identified subject ID, COVID-19 status, age in years and sex. Where HLA class I and class II types were available, the types were taken from metadata supplied by the sample provider, not from assay-based typing. On the study overall, not on this receptor specifically: Clinical and demographic metadata were provided uncurated, with the amount varying by source and participant.

Whole blood was collected in K2EDTA tubes by collaborating institutions according to the institutions' own protocols. For TCRbeta analysis, collaborators shipped samples in one of three forms: frozen whole blood, isolated PBMCs, or DNA extracted from either of those sample types. TCRbeta CDR3 regions were amplified from genomic DNA using the immunoSEQ Assay, a bias-controlled multiplex PCR. As for the original processing: Nucleated cell counts per sample were estimated from amplification of reference gene primers within the assay. To quantify the absolute abundance of each unique TCRbeta CDR3 rearrangement, sequence reads were collapsed and filtered. Productive Simpson clonality was computed per sample as the square root of Simpson's diversity index over productive rearrangements. Imported from immuneACCESS, the table was reduced by TCRdb to in-frame sequences with V and J called. These copies leave out some clones; in studies compared against another copy, an unresolved V gene accounts for under half, and the cause of the remainder is not known. From that table come the V and J calls and clone size; the DNA was used to work out D and trimming. The sample table records around 270,000 clones; 65% to 90% of these occur just once. Nearly 2% of the sample belongs to the ten largest clones.

The sequencing sample was made of peripheral blood. The TCR comes from a man aged 30-40 years with active or convalescent COVID-19.

The nucleotide sequence is TGTGCCAGCAGCTTCGGGACAGGAAACACTGAAGCTTTCTTT. This is translated as CASSFGTGNTEAFF. The V and J genes are TRBV5-6 and TRBJ1-1; a stretch of 8 junction bases matches TRBD1. CDR1 is given as SGHDT and CDR2 as YYEEEE, both from the germline V gene. Reading from cysteine to phenylalanine, the CDR3 counts 14 amino acids. The retained sequence is limited to the CDR3, 42 bases, with the frame set at the first base. Trimming removed 2 bases from V and 2 bases from J; the gene matches leave 2 bases unexplained.